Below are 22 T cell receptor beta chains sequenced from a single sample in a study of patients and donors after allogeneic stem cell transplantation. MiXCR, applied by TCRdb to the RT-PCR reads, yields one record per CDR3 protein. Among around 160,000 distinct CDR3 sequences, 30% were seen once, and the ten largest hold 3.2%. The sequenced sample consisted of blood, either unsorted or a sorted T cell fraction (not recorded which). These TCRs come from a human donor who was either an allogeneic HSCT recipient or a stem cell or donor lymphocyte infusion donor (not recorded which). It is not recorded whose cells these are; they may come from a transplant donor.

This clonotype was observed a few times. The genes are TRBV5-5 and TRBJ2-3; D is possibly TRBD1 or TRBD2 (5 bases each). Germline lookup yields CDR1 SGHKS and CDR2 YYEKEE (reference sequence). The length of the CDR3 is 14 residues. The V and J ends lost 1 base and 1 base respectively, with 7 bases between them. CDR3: CASSLPGRTDTQYF. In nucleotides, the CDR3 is TGTGCCAGCAGCTTGCCGGGGCGCACAGATACGCAGTATTTT.

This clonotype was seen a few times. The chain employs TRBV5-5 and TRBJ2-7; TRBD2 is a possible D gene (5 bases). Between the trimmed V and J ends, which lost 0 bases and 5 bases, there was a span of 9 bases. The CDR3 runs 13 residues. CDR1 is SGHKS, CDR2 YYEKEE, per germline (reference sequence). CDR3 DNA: TGTGCCAGCAGCTTGGACGGGGAACACGAGCAGTACTTC. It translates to CASSLDGEHEQYF.

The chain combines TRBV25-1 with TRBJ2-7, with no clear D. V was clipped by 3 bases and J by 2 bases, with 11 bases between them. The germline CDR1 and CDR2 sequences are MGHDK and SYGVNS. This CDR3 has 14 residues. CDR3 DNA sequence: TGTGCCAGCAGTGATTCCTCGAGAACCTACGAGCAGTACTTC. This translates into CASSDSSRTYEQYF.

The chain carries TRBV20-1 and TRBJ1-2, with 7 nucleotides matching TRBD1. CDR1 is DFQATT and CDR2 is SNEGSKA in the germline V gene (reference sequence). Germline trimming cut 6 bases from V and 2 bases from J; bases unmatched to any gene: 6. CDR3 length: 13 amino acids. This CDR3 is CSAQQGFNYGYTF. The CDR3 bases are TGCAGTGCCCAACAGGGGTTCAACTATGGCTACACCTTC.

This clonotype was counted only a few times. This chain's CDR3 is CASSQVFAVYEQFF. The CDR3 nucleotides read TGCGCCAGCAGCCAAGTCTTCGCCGTCTATGAGCAGTTCTTC. The gene calls are TRBV4-3 and TRBJ2-1; no reliable D call. The ends were cut back, 1 base at V and 8 bases at J, with 12 bases in the middle. This CDR3 is built from 14 residues. The germline V gene encodes CDR1 LGHNA and CDR2 YSLEER.

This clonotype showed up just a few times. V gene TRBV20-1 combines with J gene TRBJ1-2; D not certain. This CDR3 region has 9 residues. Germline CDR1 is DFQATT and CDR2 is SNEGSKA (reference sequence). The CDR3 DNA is TGCAGGGTGAAGGGCGGCTACACCTTC. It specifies CRVKGGYTF.

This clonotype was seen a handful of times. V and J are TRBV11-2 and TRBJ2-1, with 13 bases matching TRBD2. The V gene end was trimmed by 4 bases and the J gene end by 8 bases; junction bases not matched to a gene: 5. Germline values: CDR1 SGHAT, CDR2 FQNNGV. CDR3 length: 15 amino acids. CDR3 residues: CASSSGTSGNYEQFF. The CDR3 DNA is TGTGCCAGCAGCTCCGGGACTAGCGGGAACTATGAGCAGTTCTTC.

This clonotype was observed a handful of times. The CDR3 reads CATSDLTPGGSLAGELFF. The CDR3 region has the DNA TGTGCCACCAGTGATTTAACCCCTGGGGGCAGCCTGGCCGGGGAGCTGTTTTTT. The gene calls are TRBV24-1 and TRBJ2-2, with TRBD1 as a possible D gene (6 bases). V was cut by 1 base and J by 6 bases, with 20 bases left in between. Germline loops: CDR1 KGHDR, CDR2 SFDVKD. CDR3 length equals 18 residues.

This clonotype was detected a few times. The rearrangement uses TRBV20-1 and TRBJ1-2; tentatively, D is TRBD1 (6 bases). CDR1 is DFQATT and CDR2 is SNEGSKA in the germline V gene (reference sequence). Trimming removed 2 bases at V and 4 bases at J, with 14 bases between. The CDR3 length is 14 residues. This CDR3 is CSARSGEGFYGYTF. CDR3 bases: TGCAGTGCTAGATCAGGGGAGGGTTTCTATGGCTACACCTTC.

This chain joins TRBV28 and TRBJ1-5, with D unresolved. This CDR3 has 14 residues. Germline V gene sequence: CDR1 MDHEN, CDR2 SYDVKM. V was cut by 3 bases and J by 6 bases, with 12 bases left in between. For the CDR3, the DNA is TGTGCCAGCAGTTTGGACTCTGTCAGTCAGCCCCAGCATTTT. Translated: CASSLDSVSQPQHF.

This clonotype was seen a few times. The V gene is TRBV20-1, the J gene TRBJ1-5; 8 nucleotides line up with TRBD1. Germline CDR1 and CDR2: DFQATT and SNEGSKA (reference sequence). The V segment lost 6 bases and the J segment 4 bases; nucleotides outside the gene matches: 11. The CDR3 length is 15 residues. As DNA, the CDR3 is TGCAGTGCCTTAGACAGGGGCTCCCTAAATCAGCCCCAGCATTTT. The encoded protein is CSALDRGSLNQPQHF.

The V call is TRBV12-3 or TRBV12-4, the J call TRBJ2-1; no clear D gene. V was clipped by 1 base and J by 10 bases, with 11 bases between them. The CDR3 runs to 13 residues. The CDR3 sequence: CASSLVVTEEQFF. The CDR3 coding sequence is TGTGCCAGCAGTTTAGTTGTGACTGAAGAGCAGTTCTTC.

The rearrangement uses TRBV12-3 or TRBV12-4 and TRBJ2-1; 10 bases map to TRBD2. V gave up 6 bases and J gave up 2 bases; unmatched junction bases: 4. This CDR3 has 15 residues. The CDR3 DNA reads TGTGCCAGCAGACGACTAGCGGGCGCCTACAATGAGCAGTTCTTC. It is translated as CASRRLAGAYNEQFF.

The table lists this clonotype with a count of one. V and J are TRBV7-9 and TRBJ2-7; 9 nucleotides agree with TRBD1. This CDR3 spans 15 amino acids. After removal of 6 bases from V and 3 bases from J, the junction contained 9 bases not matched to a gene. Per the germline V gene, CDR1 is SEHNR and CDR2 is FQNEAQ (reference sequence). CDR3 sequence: CASSPYRGQGYEQYF. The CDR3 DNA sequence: TGTGCCAGCAGTCCCTATCGGGGACAGGGCTACGAGCAGTACTTC.

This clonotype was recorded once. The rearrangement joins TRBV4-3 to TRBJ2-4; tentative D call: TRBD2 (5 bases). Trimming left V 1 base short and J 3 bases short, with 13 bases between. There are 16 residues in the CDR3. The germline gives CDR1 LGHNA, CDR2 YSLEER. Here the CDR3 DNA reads TGCGCCAGCAGCCAAGTCTGGGAGTGGGGCAAAAACATTCAGTACTTC. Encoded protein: CASSQVWEWGKNIQYF.

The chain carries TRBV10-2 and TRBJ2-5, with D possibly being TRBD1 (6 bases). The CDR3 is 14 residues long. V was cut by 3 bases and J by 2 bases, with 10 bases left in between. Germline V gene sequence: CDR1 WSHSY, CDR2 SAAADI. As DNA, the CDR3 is TGCGCCAGCAGTGATGGAACAGGGCAAGAGACCCAGTACTTC. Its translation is CASSDGTGQETQYF.

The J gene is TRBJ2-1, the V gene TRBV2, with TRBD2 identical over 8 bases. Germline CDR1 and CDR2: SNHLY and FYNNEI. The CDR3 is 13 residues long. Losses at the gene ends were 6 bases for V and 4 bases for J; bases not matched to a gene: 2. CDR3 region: CASSQREYNEQFF. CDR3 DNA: TGTGCCAGCAGCCAGCGGGAGTACAATGAGCAGTTCTTC.

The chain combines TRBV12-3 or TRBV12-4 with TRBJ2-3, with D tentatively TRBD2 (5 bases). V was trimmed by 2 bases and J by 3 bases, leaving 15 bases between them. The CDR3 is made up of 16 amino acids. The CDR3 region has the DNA TGTGCCAGCAGTTTACTACGGTGGGGAGCTACAGATACGCAGTATTTT. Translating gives CASSLLRWGATDTQYF.

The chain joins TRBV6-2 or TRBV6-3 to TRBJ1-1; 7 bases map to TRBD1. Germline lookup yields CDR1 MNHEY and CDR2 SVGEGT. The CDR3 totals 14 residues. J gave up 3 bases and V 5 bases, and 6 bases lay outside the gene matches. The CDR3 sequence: CASSLTGDHTEAFF. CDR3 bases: TGTGCCAGCAGTCTAACAGGGGACCACACTGAAGCTTTCTTT.

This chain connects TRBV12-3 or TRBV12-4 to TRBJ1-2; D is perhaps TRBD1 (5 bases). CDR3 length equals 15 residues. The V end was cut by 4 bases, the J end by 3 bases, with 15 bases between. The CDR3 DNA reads TGTGCCAGCAGTTCATCCGGGACTGGGGACTATGGCTACACCTTC. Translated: CASSSSGTGDYGYTF.

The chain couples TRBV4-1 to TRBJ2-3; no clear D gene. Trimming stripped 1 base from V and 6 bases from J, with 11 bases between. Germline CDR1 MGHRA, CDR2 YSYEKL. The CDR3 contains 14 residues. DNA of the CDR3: TGCGCCAGCAGCCAAGCGGCTCGTGTTGATACGCAGTATTTT. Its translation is CASSQAARVDTQYF.

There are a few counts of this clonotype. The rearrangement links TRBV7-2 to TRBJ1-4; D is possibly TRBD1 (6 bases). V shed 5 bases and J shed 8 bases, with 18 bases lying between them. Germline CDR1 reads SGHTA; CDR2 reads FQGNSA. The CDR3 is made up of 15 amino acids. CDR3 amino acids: CASSRSTGRGEKLFF. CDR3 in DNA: TGTGCCAGCAGCCGTTCGACAGGCCGGGGGGAAAAACTGTTTTTT.